The subject of this entry is one T cell receptor beta chain. The antigen remains undetermined. These data belong to a study of cytomegalovirus exposure and HLA in healthy donors. Study observations and caveats: Judged likely to be a sequencing artifact was a cluster of highly shared sequence variants. TCR beta sequences reportedly predicted most subjects' HLA-A and HLA-B alleles accurately.

PCR used 60 Vbeta primers and 13 Jbeta primers. TCRdb keeps only in-frame clones here, not all; method: immunoSEQ multiplex PCR. The data show 150,000 to 200,000 clones, approximately 72% seen once. The source material was PBMCs. This TCR was recovered from a human donor in good health.

The CDR3 bases are TGTGCCAGCAGTGGGCTAGCGGGGGGTCGGTTCTTC. Translating it yields CASSGLAGGRFF. The V and J genes are TRBV2 and TRBJ2-1, with 11 nucleotides matching TRBD2. With V trimmed by 4 bases and J by 15 bases, 5 bases remained unmatched. The CDR3 consists of 12 residues. The germline gives CDR1 SNHLY, CDR2 FYNNEI.